This T cell receptor (beta chain) was sequenced during a study of T-cell memory formation after mild COVID-19. Study background: Largely, the TCR clusters proved donor specific.

Constant-segment primers and 5'RACE yielded cDNA libraries for TCR alpha and TCR beta, each carrying sample barcodes and UMIs. From the 5' RACE reads, TCRdb called clonotypes with MiXCR, one entry per CDR3 protein. Of about 180,000 distinct CDR3 sequences in the sample, 15% to 20% are singletons; the top ten hold roughly 3.7%. Notes on this clonotype: The antigen remains undetermined.

After removal of 4 bases from V and 0 bases from J, the junction contained 4 bases not matched to a gene. CDR1 is SGHTA, CDR2 FQGNSA, per germline. The CDR3 consists of 17 residues. General observations from the study: Pre-infection memory contained some responding clones, which suggested that cross-reactive memory had joined. Contracting CD4+ clones sat mainly in CM and EM; CD8+ in EMRA.

This chain links TRBV7-2 with TRBJ2-1; 12 bases line up with TRBD2. Sequencing input: PBMCs or a T cell subset sorted from them (not recorded which). The TCR originated in a man between 18 and 35 years old who had mild COVID-19 (a few samples of this study predate the infection). Cell type and time point are not known. This chain's CDR3 is CASSSQTSGSSYNEQFF. In DNA, the CDR3 is TGTGCCAGCAGCTCACAGACTAGCGGGAGCTCCTACAATGAGCAGTTCTTC.